This T cell receptor beta chain was observed in a study of Ad26.COV2.S vaccination and SARS-CoV-2 variants. Overall study: The trial was COV1001 and the donor's arm was Ad26.COV2.S. Into the muscle, Ad26.COV2.S was dosed once or twice, 56 days apart. The study's findings and limits: Vaccinees and placebo recipients showed similar non-spike TCR breadth. TCR breadth and depth estimates may have understated total T cell responses.

Measured with immunoSEQ multiplex PCR; TCRdb has only the in-frame clones, and not every one. The sample yields some 390,000 clones, more than 85% seen once. Worth noting for this clone: What it binds is unknown.

The treatment: 19 received Ad26.COV2.S at low or high dose, single or two shots; about 5 received placebo; per-sample allocation not given. Following the first vaccine or placebo injection, samples were taken on day 63. The CDR3 covers 12 residues. V gave up 4 bases and J gave up 9 bases; unmatched junction bases: 4. Per the germline V gene, CDR1 is SGHDT and CDR2 is YYEEEE. The sequence was collected from a person aged 18-60 years who received the Ad26.COV2.S COVID-19 vaccine or a placebo. Sequenced material: peripheral blood, taken in a trial of Ad26.COV2.S vaccine versus placebo. The V call is TRBV5-6, the J call TRBJ2-1; 7 nucleotides align to TRBD1. CDR3: CASSQGQFEQFF. DNA of the CDR3: TGTGCCAGCAGCCAGGGACAGTTTGAGCAGTTCTTC.